This T cell receptor beta chain was profiled in a study of cytomegalovirus exposure and HLA in healthy donors. V lost 5 bases, J lost 3 bases, and 6 bases lay in between. The CDR3 contains 12 residues. Germline CDR1 PRHDT, CDR2 FYEKMQ (reference sequence). Study outcomes and limitations: The classifier reportedly diagnosed cytomegalovirus status with high sensitivity and specificity. Association with HLA alleles at 0.05 false discovery rate was found for around 15,000 TCR beta sequences in a later analysis. Some V segments could not be told apart, so they were left out, TRBV6-2 and TRBV6-3 among them.

This clone was detected a few times. Its antigen remains unidentified. Use of 60 Vbeta and 13 Jbeta primers characterized the PCR. Generated by immunoSEQ multiplex PCR, the TCRdb table keeps only in-frame clones and is missing some. In the table there are under 200,000 clones, roughly 88% of which are singletons. V usage is TRBV13 and J usage is TRBJ2-3; the D is unclear. Sequenced: PBMCs. This sequence originates from a young man in good health and CMV-seropositive. CDR3 DNA: TGTGCCAGCAGCATCCGGACAGATACGCAGTATTTT. Its translation is CASSIRTDTQYF.